The T cell receptor (beta chain) described here comes from a study of T cell repertoires in cytomegalovirus infection (dated by TCRdb to between 2018 and 2020). General notes on the study: The HLA type of each donor mattered for the analysis, because public TCR beta signatures pointed to carriage of CMV infection along with the matching HLA type. The full study reports these points: Carriers of CMV infection plus the relevant HLA type were discriminated by the cumulative frequency of public TCR beta family members in the study cohort and in an independent roughly 400-donor cohort. The ex vivo response was dominated by HLA-C-restricted CMV-specific TCR beta clonotypes, and the single most frequent clonotype in two of eight donors was supplied by these HLA-C-restricted clonotypes.

The instrument given in TCRdb is Illumina HiSeq 1500. The raw public reads went through TCRdb reprocessing: fastp at Q25, MiXCR clone calling, in-frame beta chains kept. Each CDR3 protein gets just one entry, which takes the most common genes and DNA from the rows behind it. Present in this sample are over 150,000 distinct CDR3 sequences, approximately 17% of which were seen just once. About 25% of the sample goes to the ten largest clones. This clonotype was seen a few times. What antigen it recognizes has not been identified. No per-base quality is available; no much larger clone lies one base away. V and J are truncated by 7 bases and 4 bases respectively, leaving an intervening sequence of 10 bases. The germline V gene supplies CDR1 SQVTM and CDR2 ANQGSEA. Inclusive of the bounding cysteine and phenylalanine, the CDR3 is 11 residues long. Left in the record is the CDR3 DNA by itself, 33 bases read in frame from the first base.

Sequencing used CD8+ T cells from PBMCs. The origin of this receptor is a human donor in good health (CMV status not recorded). Some clones in this sample may be carry-over from other donors' samples. This sequence uses TRBV29-1 and TRBJ1-2, with the D gene uncertain. The CDR3 region: CSAREGYGYTF. The DNA sequence is TGCAGCGCAAGAGAAGGCTATGGCTACACCTTC.